This T cell receptor (beta chain) was captured in a study of Ad26.COV2.S vaccination and SARS-CoV-2 variants. For the study at large: Recipients of Ad26.COV2.S got it intramuscularly, once or twice 56 days apart.

To note about this clone: Its target is not known.

The V gene end was trimmed by 5 bases and the J gene end by 4 bases; junction bases not matched to a gene: 7. Germline loops: CDR1 LNHDA, CDR2 SQIVND (reference sequence). The CDR3 runs 15 residues. The repertoire was sequenced with immunoSEQ multiplex PCR; TCRdb's copy has only in-frame clones and lacks some. The sample records roughly 240,000 clones, over 75% being singletons. The sample's treatment: roughly 19 received Ad26.COV2.S at low or high dose, single or two shots; roughly five received placebo; per-sample allocation not given. The samples were gathered on day 63 after the first injection of vaccine or placebo. Findings of the study overall: The analyses of TCR breadth and depth may have understated the size of total T cell responses.

The clonotype comes from a person aged 18 to 65 who received the Ad26.COV2.S COVID-19 vaccine or a placebo. The chain has TRBV19 and TRBJ2-3, with 9 bases fitting TRBD2. The specimen was peripheral blood, collected in a trial of Ad26.COV2.S vaccine versus placebo. The CDR3 here is CASSGSGRGADTQYF. The CDR3 DNA follows: TGTGCCAGTAGTGGTAGCGGGAGAGGGGCAGATACGCAGTATTTT.